Below are 28 T cell receptor beta chains sequenced from a single sample in a study of Ad26.COV2.S vaccination and SARS-CoV-2 variants. Clones were sequenced by immunoSEQ multiplex PCR, and TCRdb holds only the in-frame ones, with some missing. The sample comprises hundreds of thousands of clones, about 87% of which are singletons, and 6.4% rests with the top ten. Treatment defined: some 20 received Ad26.COV2.S at low or high dose, single or two shots; about 5 received placebo; per-sample allocation not given. Specimens were obtained on day 63 following the first vaccine or placebo injection. The specimen comprised peripheral blood, sampled in a trial of Ad26.COV2.S vaccine versus placebo. The receptor source for this set is a person aged 18-65 years who received the Ad26.COV2.S COVID-19 vaccine or a placebo.

The J gene is TRBJ1-6, the V gene TRBV7-6, with no clear D. The CDR3 spans 14 residues. The germline V and J ends were trimmed by 0 bases and 10 bases, with 10 bases remaining between them. Germline assignment: CDR1 SGHVS and CDR2 FNYEAQ. CDR3 amino acids: CASSLAEGSSPLHF. CDR3 DNA: TGTGCCAGCAGCTTAGCTGAGGGAAGCTCACCCCTCCACTTT. Variable domain in full (rest from reference TRBV7-6 and TRBJ1-6): GAGVSQSPRYKVTKRGQDVALRCDPISGHVSLYWYRQALGQGPEFLTYFNYEAQQDKSGLPNDRFSAERPEGSISTLTIQRTEQRDSAMYRCASSLAEGSSPLHFGNGTRLTVT.

The chain couples TRBV28 to TRBJ2-7; D remains ambiguous. V was shortened by 1 base and J by 6 bases, with 7 bases between the two germline ends. The CDR3 is made up of 12 amino acids. Looked up from germline, CDR1 is MDHEN and CDR2 is SYDVKM. The CDR3: CASSLSGFEQYF. CDR3 coding DNA: TGTGCCAGCAGTTTATCCGGGTTCGAGCAGTACTTC.

This chain links TRBV6-6 with TRBJ1-3, with TRBD1 identical over 10 bases. Germline V CDR1 and CDR2: MNHNY, SVGAGI (reference sequence). CDR3 length equals 15 residues. Losses at the gene ends were 1 base for V and 5 bases for J; bases not matched to a gene: 2. For the CDR3, the DNA is TGTGCCAGCAGTTACTGGGACAGGGGTAGAAACACCATATATTTT. It specifies CASSYWDRGRNTIYF.

This clone was found once. This sample includes further DNA sequences coding for the same CDR3. The V and J genes are TRBV6-2 or TRBV6-3 and TRBJ2-2, with D unclear. CDR1 and CDR2 (germline): MNHEY, SVGEGT. V was pared by 2 bases and J by 5 bases, with 6 bases between. The CDR3 contains 13 residues. The CDR3 sequence is CASSYGATGELFF. CDR3 sequence (DNA): TGTGCCAGCAGTTACGGTGCTACCGGGGAGCTGTTTTTT.

CDR3 protein: CSVEVGQGAGELFF. Here the CDR3 DNA reads TGCAGCGTTGAAGTAGGGCAGGGAGCCGGGGAGCTGTTTTTT. This chain links TRBV29-1 with TRBJ2-2, with D perhaps matching TRBD1 or TRBD2 (5 bases each). The germline gives CDR1 SQVTM, CDR2 ANQGSEA. V lost 1 base, J lost 6 bases, and 12 bases lay in between. This CDR3 has 14 residues.

The chain has TRBV6-2 or TRBV6-3 and TRBJ1-2, with D tentatively TRBD1 (6 bases). Germline values: CDR1 MNHEY, CDR2 SVGEGT. This CDR3 has 14 amino acids. Trimming removed 0 bases at V and 4 bases at J, with 9 bases between. The CDR3 loop reads CASSYSRGIYGYTF. CDR3 nucleotide sequence: TGTGCCAGCAGTTACTCGAGGGGGATCTATGGCTACACCTTC.

The chain's CDR3 is CASSRTGAREQFF. CDR3 bases: TGTGCCAGCAGCCGCACAGGCGCCCGGGAGCAGTTCTTC. The gene calls are TRBV7-3 and TRBJ2-1; D might be TRBD1 (5 bases). V was shortened by 5 bases and J by 10 bases, with 15 bases between the two germline ends. Looked up from germline, CDR1 is SGHTA and CDR2 is FQGTGA. The CDR3 is 13 amino acids.

The V call is TRBV29-1, the J call TRBJ2-3, with D possibly TRBD2 on 5 matching bases. CDR3 length: 16 amino acids. CDR1 and CDR2 (germline): SQVTM, ANQGSEA. V was pared by 7 bases and J by 4 bases, with 24 bases between. Written as DNA, the CDR3 is TGCAGCGGCCTGTCCCGAGGGCCGGTTCGGGCAGATACGCAGTATTTT. Amino acid sequence: CSGLSRGPVRADTQYF.

Written as DNA, the CDR3 is TGTGCCAGCCACTCCCGAGGACACTATGGCTACACCTTC. As protein: CASHSRGHYGYTF. The chain carries TRBV28 and TRBJ1-2, with D unresolved. V lost 8 bases, J lost 3 bases, and 13 bases lay in between. This CDR3 contains 13 residues. Germline V CDR1 and CDR2: MDHEN, SYDVKM.

The V gene is TRBV28, the J gene TRBJ2-7, with unresolved D. This CDR3 spans 13 amino acids. Per the germline V gene, CDR1 is MDHEN and CDR2 is SYDVKM. Trimming left V 6 bases short and J 4 bases short, with 13 bases between. CDR3 protein: CASRNPLMYEQYF. The CDR3 coding sequence is TGTGCCAGCAGGAACCCCCTAATGTACGAGCAGTACTTC.

The chain carries TRBV7-3 and TRBJ2-2, with D possibly being TRBD1 or TRBD2 (6 bases each). The CDR3 contains 17 residues. V gave up 3 bases and J gave up 2 bases, with 16 bases separating them. The germline V gene has CDR1 SGHTA and CDR2 FQGTGA. The CDR3 spells CASSFGGSVINTGELFF. CDR3 nucleotide sequence: TGTGCCAGCAGCTTCGGGGGCAGCGTAATCAACACCGGGGAGCTGTTTTTT.

This clone was observed a handful of times. V is TRBV7-2 and J is TRBJ1-3, with D uncertain. This CDR3 has 17 amino acids. Germline lookup yields CDR1 SGHTA and CDR2 FQGNSA. V lost 0 bases to trimming and J lost 0 bases, with 12 bases between them. Written as DNA, the CDR3 is TGTGCCAGCAGCTTAGCGTCGTTCTTCCTCTCTGGAAACACCATATATTTT. Its protein product is CASSLASFFLSGNTIYF.

Remarks on this clone: The same CDR3 can be traced to other DNA sequences in this sample. The chain has TRBV9 and TRBJ1-2; D unclear. The CDR3 sequence is 15 residues long. Germline V gene lookup returns CDR1 SGDLS and CDR2 YYNGEE. The germline V and J ends were trimmed by 0 bases and 2 bases, with 11 bases remaining between them. In DNA, the CDR3 is TGTGCCAGCAGCGTAGTGGGAGGAACCAACTATGGCTACACCTTC. Its protein is CASSVVGGTNYGYTF.

This rearrangement joins TRBV27 to TRBJ1-6, with TRBD1 matching 10 bases. V dropped 5 bases and J dropped 9; count of bases not matched to a gene: 7. The CDR3 is made up of 15 amino acids. The germline CDR1 and CDR2 sequences are MNHEY and SMNVEV (reference sequence). CDR3 sequence: CASSIGTGVGSPLHF. The CDR3, as DNA: TGTGCCAGCAGTATAGGGACAGGGGTTGGTTCACCCCTCCACTTT.

The chain employs TRBV19 and TRBJ2-1; D possibly matches TRBD1 or TRBD2 (5 bases each). CDR1 and CDR2 from the germline V gene are LNHDA and SQIVND (reference sequence). The CDR3 covers 12 residues. V was pared by 3 bases and J by 10 bases, with 10 bases between. CDR3 residues: CASSISRDEQFF. The CDR3 nucleotides read TGTGCCAGTAGTATCAGCAGGGACGAGCAGTTCTTC.

V and J are TRBV7-9 and TRBJ1-3, with D uncertain. Germline V gives CDR1 SEHNR, CDR2 FQNEAQ (reference sequence). The CDR3 covers 14 residues. The germline V and J ends were trimmed by 6 bases and 6 bases, with 15 bases remaining between them. The CDR3 protein is CASRLGSSVNTIYF. The CDR3 DNA sequence: TGTGCCAGCAGGCTAGGGTCGAGCGTAAACACCATATATTTT.

The CDR3 bases are TGTGCCAGCAGCTTAGTCAGGAGCCTTAATGAAAAACTGTTTTTT. This encodes CASSLVRSLNEKLFF. The chain carries TRBV7-2 and TRBJ1-4; D uncertain. The germline gives CDR1 SGHTA, CDR2 FQGNSA. This CDR3 has 15 residues. V was trimmed by 1 base and J by 4 bases, leaving 10 bases between them.

The chain recombines TRBV7-2 with TRBJ2-1, with TRBD1 identical over 7 bases. CDR1 is SGHTA, CDR2 FQGNSA, per germline. The CDR3 sequence is 15 residues long. V gave up 6 bases and J gave up 9 bases; unmatched junction bases: 14. The CDR3 protein is CASRGHGTGVGEQFF. Written as DNA, the CDR3 is TGTGCCAGCAGGGGCCACGGCACAGGGGTGGGTGAGCAGTTCTTC.

This clone was recorded only once. The J gene is TRBJ2-2, the V gene TRBV7-8; 9 nucleotides line up with TRBD2. Unmatched junction bases numbered 1, after V lost 6 bases and J lost 5 bases. Germline V gene lookup returns CDR1 SGHVS and CDR2 FQNEAQ. This CDR3 contains 13 residues. The CDR3 sequence is CASRLAGTGELFF. In DNA, the CDR3 is TGTGCCAGCAGGCTAGCGGGAACCGGGGAGCTGTTTTTT.

The chain combines TRBV12-3 or TRBV12-4 with TRBJ2-7; a possible D gene is TRBD1 (5 bases). V lost 6 bases, J lost 5 bases, and 14 bases lay in between. The CDR3 spans 13 residues. CDR3 residues: CASSLNWGHEQYF. The DNA for the CDR3 is TGTGCCAGCAGCCTTAATTGGGGCCACGAGCAGTACTTC.

The chain is built from TRBV2 and TRBJ2-7; TRBD2 matches 8 bases. The CDR3 length is 15 residues. V lost 6 bases and J lost 0; bases outside the gene matches: 7. Germline lookup yields CDR1 SNHLY and CDR2 FYNNEI. CDR3 amino acids: CASRVSGAFSYEQYF. The CDR3 DNA reads as TGTGCCAGCAGGGTTAGCGGGGCATTCTCCTACGAGCAGTACTTC.

V usage is TRBV5-3 and J usage is TRBJ1-2; 8 bases map to TRBD1. TRBV5-3 is marked as an open reading frame, function uncertain. V gave up 7 bases and J gave up 4 bases; unmatched junction bases: 12. CDR3 length equals 15 residues. Here the CDR3 DNA reads TGTGCCAGACTTCCACCAACAGGGGGAGGCTATGGCTACACCTTC. It translates to CARLPPTGGGYGYTF.

The V call is TRBV7-9, the J call TRBJ1-1; the match to TRBD1 covers 8 bases. V lost 11 bases, J lost 1 base, and 6 bases stayed unmatched. The CDR3 extends over 13 amino acids. In germline, CDR1 is SEHNR, CDR2 FQNEAQ (reference sequence). This CDR3 reads CAVTGTGNTEAFF. CDR3 sequence (DNA): TGTGCCGTAACCGGGACAGGGAACACTGAAGCTTTCTTT. The full variable domain, in which reference TRBV7-9 and TRBJ1-1 provide the parts outside the CDR3, is DTGVSQNPRHKITKRGQNVTFRCDPISEHNRLYWYRQTLGQGPEFLTYFQNEAQLEKSRLLSDRFSAERPKGSFSTLEIQRTEQGDSAMYLCAVTGTGNTEAFFGQGTRLTVV.

The V call is TRBV10-3, the J call TRBJ2-3; TRBD2 matches at 7 bases. Germline lookup yields CDR1 ENHRY and CDR2 SYGVKD. V lost 2 bases to trimming and J lost 1 base; unmatched junction nucleotides: 0. The CDR3 contains 14 residues. In nucleotides, the CDR3 is TGTGCCATCAGTGAGCGGGGGGGCACAGATACGCAGTATTTT. Amino acid sequence: CAISERGGTDTQYF.

The V and J genes are TRBV5-6 and TRBJ1-4, with D unclear. Trimming removed 2 bases from V and 5 bases from J, with 16 bases in between. Germline CDR1 reads SGHDT; CDR2 reads YYEEEE. This CDR3 is 16 amino acids long. CDR3 DNA: TGTGCCAGCAGCTTAGGTTCGCACGGATGGAATGAAAAACTGTTTTTT. It is translated as CASSLGSHGWNEKLFF.

The chain uses TRBV10-3 and TRBJ2-7, with D possibly being TRBD1 (6 bases). V was pared by 6 bases and J by 4 bases, with 16 bases between. Germline V gene data show CDR1 as ENHRY and CDR2 as SYGVKD. This CDR3 region has 14 residues. CDR3 sequence reads: CAIRARTVEYEQYF. The CDR3 region has the DNA TGTGCCATCAGAGCTCGGACAGTGGAGTACGAGCAGTACTTC.

The J gene is TRBJ2-7, the V gene TRBV6-5; TRBD1 agrees at 8 bases. This CDR3 has 15 amino acids. Germline CDR1 MNHEY, CDR2 SVGAGI. The trim removed 0 bases at V and 4 bases at J, leaving 5 bases unmatched. The CDR3 loop is CASSYSPGGRYEQYF. CDR3 nucleotides: TGTGCCAGCAGTTACTCCCCAGGGGGCCGGTACGAGCAGTACTTC.

The chain carries TRBV7-8 and TRBJ1-5; possibly TRBD1 for D (5 bases). Trimming shortened V by 5 bases and J by 6 bases, and 14 bases separated the two germline ends. The CDR3 contains 14 residues. In germline, CDR1 is SGHVS, CDR2 FQNEAQ. The CDR3 loop is CASSMGRVGQPQHF. The DNA of the CDR3 is TGTGCCAGCAGCATGGGCAGGGTTGGTCAGCCCCAGCATTTT. The entire variable domain, with the rest obtained from reference TRBV7-8 and TRBJ1-5, is as follows: GAGVSQSPRYKVAKRGQDVALRCDPISGHVSLFWYQQALGQGPEFLTYFQNEAQLDKSGLPSDRFFAERPEGSVSTLKIQRTQQEDSAVYLCASSMGRVGQPQHFGDGTRLSIL.